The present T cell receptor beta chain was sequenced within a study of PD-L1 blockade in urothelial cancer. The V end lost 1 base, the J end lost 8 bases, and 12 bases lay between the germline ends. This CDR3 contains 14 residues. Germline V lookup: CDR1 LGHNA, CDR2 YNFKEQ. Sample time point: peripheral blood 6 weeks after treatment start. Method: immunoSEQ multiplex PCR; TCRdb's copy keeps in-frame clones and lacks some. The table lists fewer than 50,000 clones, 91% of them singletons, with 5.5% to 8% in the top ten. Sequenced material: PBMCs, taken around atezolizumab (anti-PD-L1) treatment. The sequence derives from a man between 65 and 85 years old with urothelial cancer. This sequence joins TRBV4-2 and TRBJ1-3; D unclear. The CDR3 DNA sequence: TGTGCCAGCAGCCAAGGGTCCGCGGAAGACACCATATATTTT. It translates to CASSQGSAEDTIYF.